This section outlines one T cell receptor beta chain sequence together with its context. Its antigen specificity is not known. Nothing much larger sits one base from this clone, and base qualities are not available. This record belongs to a study of T cell responses to AZD1222 COVID-19 vaccine (dated by TCRdb to about 2021). Regarding the research as a whole: A total of approximately 240 trial participants underwent TCR sequencing, of whom 200 to 220 received two doses of AZD1222 and some 25 received two doses of the MenACWY control vaccine. Trial participants were enrolled into age subgroups of 18-55, 56-69 and 70-plus years, which contained roughly 140, 27 and 60 TCR-sequenced participants, respectively. What the authors observed across the whole study: CD4 TCRs associated with the vaccine covered the entire spike protein, and the dominant responses were in regions 160-218 and 743-854. Reportedly, almost half of the unique spike-specific TCRs recognized epitopes lying outside the regions that are mutated in the B.1.351 and B.1.1.7 variants. Conclusions about previously exposed vaccinees are limited, since just five to seven AZD1222 recipients were seropositive for SARS-CoV-2 at baseline. Because no samples from the day 14 peak response were available, repertoires could be characterized only after the peak T cell response. The 56-69-year group was small, and its depth increase did not reach significance, likely because of low power. Participants were mostly white British and included more females than males, and it was suggested by the authors that clonal diversity may have been underestimated. Spike-specific TCR breadth and depth rose significantly after two AZD1222 doses compared with day 0 and with MenACWY recipients.

The time point label corresponds to: about 28 days (+/-7) after the second vaccine dose. AZD1222 recipients given second doses at about 4 weeks or at about 12 weeks were pooled, since spike-specific TCR depth and breadth were not found to differ between the two schedules. The vaccinee samples were drawn from two UK trials, COV001 and COV002, one of which was a single-blind randomized controlled phase 2/3 trial testing AZD1222 (ChAdOx1 nCoV-19) in healthy adults. Trial participant PBMC samples were collected at day 0 and day 28 after the second dose for TCRbeta chain sequencing. Between the V and J ends, shortened by 5 bases and 0 bases respectively, the junction contains 10 bases. From its cysteine to its phenylalanine, the CDR3 spans 14 amino acids. Left in the record is the CDR3 DNA by itself, 42 bases read in frame from the first base. CDR1 and CDR2, looked up from the germline V gene, are MDHEN and SYDVKM.

The CDR3 regions of human TCRbeta chains were subjected to immunosequencing. As for the authors' bioinformatics: Repertoire TCRs were checked for matches against a reference library of SARS-CoV-2-specific TCRs that had been generated using the MIRA antigen-specificity platform. Breadth meant the fraction of unique TCRs that were SARS-CoV-2-associated, whereas depth meant the fraction of total T cells that were SARS-CoV-2-associated. Using the MIRA data, every spike-specific TCR was mapped to the spike region that the TCR reacted to and assigned to either a CD4 or a CD8 class. Log10-transformed breadth and depth values were compared by one-way ANOVA with Sidak's multiple comparisons tests. TCRdb took over this immuneACCESS table, retaining in-frame rearrangements with V and J assigned. Such tables are incomplete; in checked studies, under half of the missing clones stem from an unresolved V gene, and the remainder is unexplained. The D gene and trimming were derived from the DNA, and the V and J assignments and clone size from that table. This sample comprises approximately 70,000 clones, about four fifths of them detected only once. The top ten clones comprise more than 13% of the sample.

This receptor was obtained from an adult who received the AZD1222 COVID-19 vaccine. The chain joins TRBV28 to TRBJ1-2; the D segment could be TRBD1, given 6 matching bases. Sequencing used peripheral blood, obtained 28 days after the second AZD1222 dose. CDR3 region: CASSTGIANYGYTF. The nucleotide sequence reads as follows: TGTGCCAGCAGTACAGGGATAGCTAACTATGGCTACACCTTC.